This entry concerns a single T cell receptor (beta chain). This sample is part of a study of blood T cells in healthy people across ages. The use of a sample-barcoded 5' primer and a J-beta primer mix characterized a second PCR of 7 to 11 cycles. MiXCR, applied by TCRdb to the 5' RACE reads, yields one record per CDR3 protein. The table lists 800,000 or so distinct CDR3 sequences, about half of them singletons. CDR1 and CDR2 (germline): SGDLS, YYNGEE. This CDR3 comprises 15 residues. V was pared by 3 bases and J by 2 bases, with 15 bases between. The chain is built from TRBV9 and TRBJ2-7; D may be TRBD1 (6 bases). Sequenced sample: blood. This sequence was found in a man of 80 years or more in good health. Here the CDR3 DNA reads TGTGCCAGCAGCGAGTCGGGCAGGGGAGCCTACGAGCAGTACTTC. It codes for CASSESGRGAYEQYF. Full variable domain (remainder filled in from reference TRBV9 and TRBJ2-7): DSGVTQTPKHLITATGQRVTLRCSPRSGDLSVYWYQQSLDQGLQFLIQYYNGEERAKGNILERFSAQQFPDLHSELNLSSLELGDSALYFCASSESGRGAYEQYFGPGTRLTVT.